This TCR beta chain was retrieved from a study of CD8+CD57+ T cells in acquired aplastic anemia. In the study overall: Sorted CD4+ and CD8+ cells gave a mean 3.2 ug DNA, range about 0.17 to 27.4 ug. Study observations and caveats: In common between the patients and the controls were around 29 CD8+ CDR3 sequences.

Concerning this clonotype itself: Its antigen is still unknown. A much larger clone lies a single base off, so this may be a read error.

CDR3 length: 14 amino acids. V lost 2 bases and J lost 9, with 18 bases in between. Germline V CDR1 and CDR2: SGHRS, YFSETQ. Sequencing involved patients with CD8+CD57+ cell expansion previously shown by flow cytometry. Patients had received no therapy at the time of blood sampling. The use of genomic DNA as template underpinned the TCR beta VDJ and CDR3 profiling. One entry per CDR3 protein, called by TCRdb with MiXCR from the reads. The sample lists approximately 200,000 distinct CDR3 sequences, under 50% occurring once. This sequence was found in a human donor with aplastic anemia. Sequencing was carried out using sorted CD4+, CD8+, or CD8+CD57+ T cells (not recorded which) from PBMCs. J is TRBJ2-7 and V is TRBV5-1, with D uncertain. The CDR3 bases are TGCGCCAGCAGCTTCTCCACTACTGGCAACGGGCAGTACTTC. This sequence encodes CASSFSTTGNGQYF.